Listed below are T cell receptor beta chains from one sample, sequenced in a study of T-cell memory formation after mild COVID-19. Using its own MiXCR run on the 5' RACE reads, TCRdb lists one record per CDR3 protein. Among 450,000 or so distinct CDR3 sequences, around a quarter were seen once, and the ten largest hold around 12%. Sequencing was performed on PBMCs or a T cell subset sorted from them (not recorded which). Receptor source: an adult woman who had mild COVID-19 (a few samples of this study predate the infection). Cell type and time point are not known. Each CDR3 is given with its conserved first and last residue. D genes are given only for firm matches. A row's size may be missing; if present it is once, few, many or a size class.

J gene: TRBJ2-5
V gene: TRBV6-1
clone size: few
D gene: TRBD2
CDR3 protein: CASSEALDREAGETQYF
CDR3 DNA: TGTGCCAGCAGTGAAGCGCTTGATCGGGAGGCGGGGGAGACCCAGTACTTC

J gene: TRBJ2-1
V gene: TRBV18
clone size: -
D gene: -
CDR3 protein: CASSLASRTVGNEQFF
CDR3 DNA: TGTGCCAGCTCGCTAGCTAGTCGGACTGTTGGAAATGAGCAGTTCTTC

J gene: TRBJ2-7
V gene: TRBV20-1
clone size: once
D gene: -
CDR3 protein: CSASSSSSGKYEQYF
CDR3 DNA: TGCAGTGCTAGTTCGTCCTCAAGTGGCAAGTACGAGCAGTACTTC

J gene: TRBJ2-3
V gene: TRBV4-3
clone size: -
D gene: -
CDR3 protein: CASSPRFTGSDTQYF
CDR3 DNA: TGCGCCAGCAGCCCAAGATTTACAGGGTCAGATACGCAGTATTTT

J gene: TRBJ2-1
V gene: TRBV7-2
clone size: many
D gene: TRBD2
CDR3 protein: CASSPSGRTYNEQFF
CDR3 DNA: TGTGCCAGCAGCCCTAGCGGGAGGACCTACAATGAGCAGTTCTTC

J gene: TRBJ1-4
V gene: TRBV12-3/TRBV12-4
clone size: -
D gene: -
CDR3 protein: CASSPSGGNEKLFF
CDR3 DNA: TGTGCCAGCAGCCCCTCGGGGGGAAATGAAAAACTGTTTTTT

J gene: TRBJ2-5
V gene: TRBV5-1
clone size: few
D gene: TRBD2
CDR3 protein: CASSSGAGGGETQYF
CDR3 DNA: TGCGCCAGCAGCTCTGGTGCGGGGGGGGGAGAGACCCAGTACTTC

J gene: TRBJ2-3
V gene: TRBV12-3/TRBV12-4
clone size: few
D gene: TRBD2
CDR3 protein: CASSAGTTTTDTQYF
CDR3 DNA: TGTGCCAGCTCGGCCGGGACTACGACGACAGATACGCAGTATTTT

J gene: TRBJ1-2
V gene: TRBV29-1
clone size: few
D gene: -
CDR3 protein: CSVDTRPDNYGYTF
CDR3 DNA: TGCAGCGTTGACACCCGACCGGATAACTATGGCTACACCTTC

J gene: TRBJ1-5
V gene: TRBV3-1
clone size: -
D gene: -
CDR3 protein: CASSQAGIGKGSNQPQHF
CDR3 DNA: TGTGCCAGCAGCCAAGCGGGCATAGGGAAGGGGTCCAATCAGCCCCAGCATTTT

J gene: TRBJ2-4
V gene: TRBV5-1
clone size: -
D gene: -
CDR3 protein: CASSFQGLAKNIQYF
CDR3 DNA: TGCGCCAGCAGCTTTCAGGGACTAGCCAAAAACATTCAGTACTTC

J gene: TRBJ2-2
V gene: TRBV5-1
clone size: many
D gene: TRBD2
CDR3 protein: CASTPVGAGANTGELFF
CDR3 DNA: TGCGCCAGCACCCCGGTAGGGGCGGGGGCGAACACCGGGGAGCTGTTTTTT

J gene: TRBJ2-3
V gene: TRBV20-1
clone size: few
D gene: -
CDR3 protein: CSAFYRVADTQYF
CDR3 DNA: TGCAGTGCCTTTTACAGGGTCGCAGATACGCAGTATTTT

J gene: TRBJ1-2
V gene: TRBV12-3/TRBV12-4
clone size: many
D gene: TRBD1
CDR3 protein: CASSLGTGNGYTF
CDR3 DNA: TGTGCCAGCAGCCTTGGGACAGGGAATGGCTACACCTTC

J gene: TRBJ2-3
V gene: TRBV3-1
clone size: few
D gene: -
CDR3 protein: CASSQEGSRPDTQYF
CDR3 DNA: TGTGCCAGCAGCCAAGAGGGCAGTCGCCCAGATACGCAGTATTTT